This section outlines one T cell receptor beta chain sequence together with its context. Its antigen is unknown. The data belong to a study of T cell responses to AZD1222 COVID-19 vaccine. Clones were read by immunoSEQ multiplex PCR, and TCRdb kept only the in-frame ones, dropping some. The data show around 50,000 clones, with around 84% seen just once and roughly 10% held by the top ten. Findings and limits, study-wide: In a largely white British group with more females than males, clonal diversity was possibly underestimated.

Trimming at V came to 5 bases and at J to 0 bases, leaving 16 bases not matched to a gene. This CDR3 comprises 19 residues. Germline-derived CDR1 and CDR2 are MNHEY and SMNVEV (reference sequence). Here the sequenced sample was peripheral blood, taken on day 0 of AZD1222 vaccination. The gene calls are TRBV27 and TRBJ2-7; 10 bases map to TRBD2. The source of this sequence is an adult in good health. The CDR3 sequence is CASSPSGLAAKISSYEQYF. CDR3 nucleotide sequence: TGTGCCAGCAGTCCCTCCGGACTAGCGGCTAAGATCAGCTCCTACGAGCAGTACTTC.